The 17 T cell receptor beta chains in this list originate from one sample, sequenced in a study of T cells in women clearing cervical HPV infection. Generated by immunoSEQ multiplex PCR, the TCRdb table keeps only in-frame clones and is missing some. This sample's table has about 26,000 clones. The sequenced material came from blood buffy coat. The receptors come from a woman aged 18-70 years with a cervical HPV16 infection that either progressed to CIN3+ or cleared (not recorded which).

With respect to this clone: The DNA ends 3 residues before the CDR3 does, and the rest of the CDR3 is filled in from the germline J gene. This rearrangement joins TRBV30 to TRBJ1-1; TRBD1 aligns across 8 bases. CDR1 and CDR2 (germline): GTSNPN, SVGIG (reference sequence). The CDR3 is made up of 13 amino acids. V shed 3 bases and J 4 bases; nucleotides not matched to a gene: 4. CDR3 loop: CAWSGTGGTEAFF. CDR3 DNA (partial): TGTGCCTGGAGCGGAACAGGGGGCACTGAA.

Details on this clone: The sequenced fragment ends 3 residues before the CDR3 boundary, so the rest is inferred from the germline J gene. The chain recombines TRBV9 with TRBJ1-2; 9 nucleotides align to TRBD1. The CDR3 sequence is 14 residues long. Germline V gene sequence: CDR1 SGDLS, CDR2 YYNGEE. V was pared by 5 bases and J by 6 bases, with 8 bases of the junction left unmatched. CDR3 bases read: TGTGCCAGCAGGGGGCCGGGACAGGGTCATGGC. Translation gives CASRGPGQGHG. The complete CDR3 sequence is CASRGPGQGHGYTF.

CDR3 region: CSVELAGGLYQETQYF. The part of the CDR3 DNA that was read is TGCAGCGTTGAACTAGCGGGGGGGCTGTACCAAGAGACC. This sequence joins TRBV29-1 and TRBJ2-5; 12 bases are a match to TRBD2. The sequenced fragment ends 3 residues before the CDR3 boundary, so the rest is inferred from the germline J gene. J was trimmed by 0 bases and V by 2 bases; bases with no gene match: 4. The CDR3 runs to 16 residues. The V gene's germline CDR1 is SQVTM and CDR2 ANQGSEA.

Details on this clone: Read sequence stops 3 residues before the CDR3 end, and the germline J gene provides the missing end. The chain recombines TRBV20-1 with TRBJ2-5, with TRBD1 identical over 7 bases. From germline, CDR1 is DFQATT and CDR2 SNEGSKA (reference sequence). There are 16 residues in the CDR3. Trimming took 6 bases from V and 4 from J; bases not matched to a gene: 17. CDR3 loop: CSADTQTGKVGETQYF. The part of the CDR3 DNA that was read is TGCAGTGCCGACACGCAGACAGGGAAAGTCGGAGAGACC.

Comments on this clone: Sequencing ends 3 residues short of the CDR3 end; the germline J gene provides the rest. V gene TRBV5-5 combines with J gene TRBJ2-7, with D unclear. Germline V lookup: CDR1 SGHKS, CDR2 YYEKEE (reference sequence). The ends were cut back, 0 bases at V and 2 bases at J, with 6 bases in the middle. There are 13 residues in the CDR3. The part of the CDR3 DNA that was read is TGTGCCAGCAGCTTGGGTGCGGCCTACGAG. As protein: CASSLGAAYE. The full-length CDR3 reads as CASSLGAAYEQYF.

With regard to this clone: The read ends 3 residues shy of where the CDR3 ends; the end is completed using the germline J gene. The gene calls are TRBV20-1 and TRBJ2-7, with D uncertain. CDR1 is DFQATT, CDR2 SNEGSKA, per germline (reference sequence). The length of the CDR3 is 11 residues. V lost 4 bases and J lost 6, with 10 bases in between. The CDR3 spells CSATPGFEQYF. The DNA read from the CDR3 is TGCAGTGCTACCCCCGGGTTCGAG.

Details on this clone: The observed sequence ends 3 residues before the CDR3 terminus, with the missing tail filled in from the germline J gene. The chain has TRBV18 and TRBJ1-1; D is ambiguous. In germline, CDR1 is KGHSH, CDR2 LQKENI. The CDR3 loop spans 14 amino acids. CDR3 loop: CASSPQGRDNEAFF. The sequenced CDR3 bases are TGTGCCAGCTCACCACAGGGTAGAGACAATGAG.

On this clone itself: Coverage ceases 3 residues before the CDR3 finishes, and the germline J gene fills in the end. This sequence joins TRBV20-1 and TRBJ2-3; 7 bases match TRBD2. Losses at the gene ends were 7 bases for V and 5 bases for J; bases not matched to a gene: 6. Germline CDR1 DFQATT, CDR2 SNEGSKA (reference sequence). The CDR3 consists of 12 residues. The sequenced CDR3 bases are TGCAGTGTGAGAGTAGCGGGAGATACG. It is translated as CSVRVAGDT. The CDR3 in its entirety is CSVRVAGDTQYF.

Comments on this clone: The read terminates 3 residues ahead of where the CDR3 ends, so the germline J gene completes it. The rearrangement joins TRBV20-1 to TRBJ2-5, with 8 bases identical to TRBD2. The ends lost 3 bases at V and 5 bases at J; junction bases unmatched: 8. The CDR3 covers 14 residues. Looked up from germline, CDR1 is DFQATT and CDR2 is SNEGSKA (reference sequence). CDR3: CSARRTGGRETQYF. The covered CDR3 bases are TGCAGTGCTAGGCGAACGGGGGGGCGGGAGACC.

Turning to this clone: The read comes to an end 3 residues before the CDR3 does, leaving the germline J gene to fill in the end. The genes are TRBV10-3 and TRBJ2-1; 8 nucleotides agree with TRBD2. V shed 0 bases and J 3 bases; nucleotides not matched to a gene: 4. This CDR3 contains 16 residues. The germline CDR1 and CDR2 sequences are ENHRY and SYGVKD. The CDR3 DNA, read in part, is TGTGCCATCAGTGAGTCTGGACTAGCCCTCTACAATGAG. Translation: CAISESGLALYNE. The whole CDR3 reads CAISESGLALYNEQFF.

In the case of this clone: Read sequence stops 3 residues before the CDR3 end, and the germline J gene provides the missing end. The genes are TRBV12-3 or TRBV12-4 and TRBJ1-2; no clear D gene. V gave up 6 bases and J gave up 4 bases, with 15 bases separating them. The CDR3 is made up of 14 amino acids. CDR3: CASSPAGSGYGYTF. The sequenced CDR3 bases are TGTGCCAGCAGCCCCGCGGGTTCCGGCTATGGC.

To note about this clone: The CDR3 end falls 3 residues outside the read, so it is completed with the germline J gene. This sequence joins TRBV7-2 and TRBJ2-5, with a weak D call TRBD2 (7 bases). This CDR3 has 14 residues. Looked up from germline, CDR1 is SGHTA and CDR2 is FQGNSA. Trimming pared 5 bases from V and 5 bases from J, leaving 15 bases between. The CDR3 loop is CASSGVGGPETQYF. Partial CDR3 DNA: TGTGCCAGCAGCGGAGTGGGGGGGCCGGAGACC.

With respect to this clone: The read finishes 3 residues shy of the CDR3 end, and the germline J gene is used to complete it. The chain combines TRBV4-2 with TRBJ1-1, with 8 bases aligning to TRBD1. J lost 5 bases, V lost 1 base, and 6 bases had no gene match. The CDR3 covers 15 residues. The germline V gene has CDR1 LGHNA and CDR2 YNFKEQ. CDR3 DNA, as far as it was read: TGTGCCAGCAGCCAAGGCCAGGGGGCGCGGACTGAA. It yields the protein CASSQGQGARTE. The whole CDR3 region reads CASSQGQGARTEAFF.

In regard to this clone: The CDR3 extends 3 residues past the end of the read, so its final part is completed from the germline J gene. This chain uses TRBV7-2 with TRBJ1-4; D is unclear. Germline values: CDR1 SGHTA, CDR2 FQGNSA. The CDR3 totals 12 residues. The part of the CDR3 DNA that was read is TGTGCCAGCAGCCAAACTCATTCACCA. Translated, it gives CASSQTHSP. In full, the CDR3 reads CASSQTHSPLFF.

A word on this clone: The missing CDR3 end, 3 residues past where the read stops, is filled in from the germline J gene. The V gene is TRBV2, the J gene TRBJ1-1; the match to TRBD1 covers 7 bases. Losses at the gene ends were 2 bases for V and 6 bases for J; bases not matched to a gene: 3. From germline, CDR1 is SNHLY and CDR2 FYNNEI. CDR3 size: 13 residues. The CDR3 DNA, read in part, is TGTGCCAGCAGTGAACGTCAGGGGGCTGAA. This translates into CASSERQGAE. The CDR3 in full is CASSERQGAEAFF.

As for this clone: With the read ending 3 residues before the CDR3 end, the germline J gene is used to fill in that end. This chain uses TRBV12-3 or TRBV12-4 with TRBJ1-2; perhaps TRBD1 as D (6 bases). This CDR3 region has 16 residues. V dropped 7 bases and J dropped 4 bases, with 22 bases sitting between them. CDR3 protein: CASTRGGDLGIYGYTF. CDR3 DNA, as far as it was read: TGTGCCAGCACCCGAGGGGGAGATTTGGGTATCTATGGC.

Comments on this clone: The CDR3 end is not reached by the read, which stops 3 residues before it; the germline J gene fills it in. The chain combines TRBV11-2 with TRBJ1-5; TRBD1 aligns across 8 bases. The CDR3 contains 12 residues. Looked up from germline, CDR1 is SGHAT and CDR2 is FQNNGV. The part of the CDR3 DNA that was read is TGTGCCAGCAGCGCAGGACAGGGCCCC. This translates into CASSAGQGP. The CDR3 as a whole reads CASSAGQGPQHF.